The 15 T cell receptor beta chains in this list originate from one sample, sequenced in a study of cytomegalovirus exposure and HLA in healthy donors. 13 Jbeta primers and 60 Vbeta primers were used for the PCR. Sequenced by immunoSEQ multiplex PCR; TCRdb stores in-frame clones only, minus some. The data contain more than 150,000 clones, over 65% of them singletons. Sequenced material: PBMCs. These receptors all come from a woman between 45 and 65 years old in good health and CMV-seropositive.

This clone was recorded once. CDR3 amino acids: CASSLNPQGNYGYTF. CDR3 DNA sequence: TGTGCCAGTAGTCTCAACCCCCAGGGGAACTATGGCTACACCTTC. This chain connects TRBV19 to TRBJ1-2, with TRBD1 as a possible D gene (6 bases). The V end was cut by 5 bases, the J end by 2 bases, with 15 bases between. The CDR3 has 15 residues. Germline assignment: CDR1 LNHDA and CDR2 SQIVND (reference sequence). The variable domain in full, with the rest retrieved from reference TRBV19 and TRBJ1-2, is DGGITQSPKYLFRKEGQNVTLSCEQNLNHDAMYWYRQDPGQGLRLIYYSQIVNDFQKGDIAEGYSVSREKKESFPLTVTSAQKNPTAFYLCASSLNPQGNYGYTFGSGTRLTVV.

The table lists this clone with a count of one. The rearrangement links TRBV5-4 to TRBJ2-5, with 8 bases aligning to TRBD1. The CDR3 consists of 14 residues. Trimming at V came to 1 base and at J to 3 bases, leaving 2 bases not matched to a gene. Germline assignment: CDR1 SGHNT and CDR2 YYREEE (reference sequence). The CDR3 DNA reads TGTGCCAGCAGCTTGTTGGACAGGGAAGAGACCCAGTACTTC. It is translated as CASSLLDREETQYF.

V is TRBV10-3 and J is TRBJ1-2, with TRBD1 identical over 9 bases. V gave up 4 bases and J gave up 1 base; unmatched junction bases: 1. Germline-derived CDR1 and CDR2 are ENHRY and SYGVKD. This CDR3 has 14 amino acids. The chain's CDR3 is CAISGTGVNYGYTF. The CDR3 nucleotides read TGTGCCATCAGTGGGACAGGGGTTAACTATGGCTACACCTTC.

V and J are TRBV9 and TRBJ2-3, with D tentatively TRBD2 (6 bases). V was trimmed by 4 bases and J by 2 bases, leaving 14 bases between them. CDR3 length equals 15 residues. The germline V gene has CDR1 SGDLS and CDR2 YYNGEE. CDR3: CASSFPGGPTDTQYF. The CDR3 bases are TGTGCCAGCAGCTTCCCCGGGGGACCCACAGATACGCAGTATTTT.

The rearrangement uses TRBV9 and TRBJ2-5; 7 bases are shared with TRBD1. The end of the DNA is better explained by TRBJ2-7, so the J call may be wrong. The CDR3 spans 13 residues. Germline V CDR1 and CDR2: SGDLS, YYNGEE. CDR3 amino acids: CASSAGQSYEQYF. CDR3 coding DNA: TGTGCCAGCAGCGCGGGACAGTCCTACGAGCAGTACTTC.

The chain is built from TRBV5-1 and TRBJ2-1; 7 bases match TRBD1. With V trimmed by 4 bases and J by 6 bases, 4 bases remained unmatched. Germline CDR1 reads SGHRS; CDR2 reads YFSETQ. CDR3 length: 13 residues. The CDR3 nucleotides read TGCGCCAGCAGCCAAGACAGGGTCAATGAGCAGTTCTTC. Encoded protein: CASSQDRVNEQFF.

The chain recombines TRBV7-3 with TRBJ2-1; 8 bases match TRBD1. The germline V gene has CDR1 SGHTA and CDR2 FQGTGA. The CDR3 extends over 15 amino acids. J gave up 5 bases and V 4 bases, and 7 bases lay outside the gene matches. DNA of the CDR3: TGTGCCAGCAGCTCACTGGGACAGGCCAACAATGAGCAGTTCTTC. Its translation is CASSSLGQANNEQFF.

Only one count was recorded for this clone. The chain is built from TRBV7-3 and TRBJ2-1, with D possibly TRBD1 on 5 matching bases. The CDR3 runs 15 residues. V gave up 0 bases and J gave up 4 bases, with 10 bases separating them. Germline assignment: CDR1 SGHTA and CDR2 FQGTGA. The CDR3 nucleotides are TGTGCCAGCAGCTTAACCTTAACAGGTTACAATGAGCAGTTCTTC. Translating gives CASSLTLTGYNEQFF.

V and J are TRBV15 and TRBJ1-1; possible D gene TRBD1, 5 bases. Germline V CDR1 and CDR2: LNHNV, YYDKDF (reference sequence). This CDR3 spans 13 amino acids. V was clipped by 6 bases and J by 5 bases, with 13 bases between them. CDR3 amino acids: CATSSSRGTEAFF. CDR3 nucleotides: TGTGCCACCAGTAGTAGCCGGGGGACTGAAGCTTTCTTT. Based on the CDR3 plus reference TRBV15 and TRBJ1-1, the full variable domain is DAMVIQNPRYQVTQFGKPVTLSCSQTLNHNVMYWYQQKSSQAPKLLFHYYDKDFNNEADTPDNFQSRRPNTSFCFLDIRSPGLGDTAMYLCATSSSRGTEAFFGQGTRLTVV.

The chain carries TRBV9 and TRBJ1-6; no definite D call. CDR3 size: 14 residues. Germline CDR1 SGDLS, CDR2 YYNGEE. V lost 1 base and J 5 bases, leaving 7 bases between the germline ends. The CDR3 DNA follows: TGTGCCAGCAGCGTATCCCAGGATAATTCACCCCTCCACTTT. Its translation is CASSVSQDNSPLHF.

This CDR3 is CASSAFTGGDDYGYTF. The CDR3 DNA reads TGCGCCAGCAGCGCGTTTACAGGGGGCGATGACTATGGCTACACCTTC. The genes are TRBV5-1 and TRBJ1-2; 9 bases align to TRBD1. The germline V gene has CDR1 SGHRS and CDR2 YFSETQ. The length of the CDR3 is 16 residues. V gave up 4 bases and J gave up 3 bases; unmatched junction bases: 10.

As DNA, the CDR3 is TGTGCCAGCAGGGGAGGGGGGCCCTACAATGAGCAGTTCTTC. Protein: CASRGGGPYNEQFF. This chain uses TRBV2 with TRBJ2-1; possibly TRBD2 for D (7 bases). The V end lost 6 bases, the J end lost 2 bases, and 11 bases lay between the germline ends. The CDR3 loop spans 14 amino acids. Germline V CDR1 and CDR2: SNHLY, FYNNEI.

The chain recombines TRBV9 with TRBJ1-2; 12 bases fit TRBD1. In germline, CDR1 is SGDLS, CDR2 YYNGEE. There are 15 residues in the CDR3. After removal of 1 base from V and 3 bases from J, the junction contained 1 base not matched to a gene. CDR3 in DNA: TGTGCCAGCAGCGTAAGGGACAGGGGGCACTATGGCTACACCTTC. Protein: CASSVRDRGHYGYTF.

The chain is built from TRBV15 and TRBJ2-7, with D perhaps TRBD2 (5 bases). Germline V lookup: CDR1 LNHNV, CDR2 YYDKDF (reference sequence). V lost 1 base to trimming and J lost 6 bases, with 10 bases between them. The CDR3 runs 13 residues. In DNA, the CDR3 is TGTGCCACCAGCAGAGGGACCGAGGGCGAGCAGTACTTC. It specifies CATSRGTEGEQYF.

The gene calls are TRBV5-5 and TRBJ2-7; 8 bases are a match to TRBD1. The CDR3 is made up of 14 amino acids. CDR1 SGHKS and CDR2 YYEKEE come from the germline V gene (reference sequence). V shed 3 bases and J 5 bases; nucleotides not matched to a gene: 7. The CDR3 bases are TGTGCCAGCAGCTCCGGACAGGGTCCCAACGAGCAGTACTTC. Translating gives CASSSGQGPNEQYF. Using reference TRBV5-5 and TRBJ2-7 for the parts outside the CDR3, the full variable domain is DAGVTQSPTHLIKTRGQQVTLRCSPISGHKSVSWYQQVLGQGPQFIFQYYEKEERGRGNFPDRFSARQFPNYSSELNVNALLLGDSALYLCASSSGQGPNEQYFGPGTRLTVT.